These 5 T cell receptor beta chains were sequenced from one sample in a study of blood T cell repertoires in COVID-19. The table came from immunoSEQ multiplex PCR; TCRdb's copy has only in-frame clones and leaves some out. The sample holds under 300,000 clones, around 82% seen once. The specimen was PBMCs or T cells enriched from blood (not recorded which). These receptors all come from a man between 45 and 60 years old who had recovered from COVID-19.

This clone came up once. The rearrangement uses TRBV5-1 and TRBJ1-2; TRBD1 might be the D (6 bases). This CDR3 spans 14 amino acids. Germline V gene data show CDR1 as SGHRS and CDR2 as YFSETQ. V lost 2 bases and J lost 5, with 13 bases in between. The CDR3 here is CASSLQDSSYGYTF. Here the CDR3 DNA reads TGCGCCAGCAGCTTACAGGACAGTAGTTATGGCTACACCTTC.

The V and J genes are TRBV9 and TRBJ2-6, with 7 bases lining up with TRBD2. The length of the CDR3 is 15 residues. CDR1 SGDLS and CDR2 YYNGEE come from the germline V gene. V dropped 3 bases and J dropped 0; count of bases not matched to a gene: 0. The CDR3 is CASSASGSGANVLTF. DNA of the CDR3: TGTGCCAGCAGCGCTAGCGGCTCTGGGGCCAACGTCCTGACTTTC.

The chain couples TRBV6-5 to TRBJ2-2; D is perhaps TRBD1 (5 bases). Germline V gene data show CDR1 as MNHEY and CDR2 as SVGAGI. The CDR3 extends over 15 amino acids. V was cut by 4 bases and J by 4 bases, with 13 bases left in between. The CDR3 here is CASSFFRVSTGELFF. The CDR3 bases are TGTGCCAGCAGTTTTTTCAGGGTAAGCACCGGGGAGCTGTTTTTT.

In DNA form, the CDR3 reads TGTGCCAGTAGTATCCCACAGGGGAAAGGTGCCTGGGAAGAGACCCAGTACTTC. Translated, it gives CASSIPQGKGAWEETQYF. V gene TRBV19 combines with J gene TRBJ2-5; 7 bases are shared with TRBD1. The germline gives CDR1 LNHDA, CDR2 SQIVND (reference sequence). This CDR3 region has 18 residues. The V segment lost 3 bases and the J segment 3 bases; nucleotides outside the gene matches: 16.

This rearrangement joins TRBV16 to TRBJ2-2; no clear D. The V end was cut by 6 bases, the J end by 6 bases, with 23 bases between. Germline V gene lookup returns CDR1 KGHSY and CDR2 FQNENV. The CDR3 sequence is 17 residues long. The CDR3 coding sequence is TGTGCCAGCAGTCCAATCTCAAGCGTAATTCGTGCCGGGGAGCTGTTTTTT. Translation gives CASSPISSVIRAGELFF.